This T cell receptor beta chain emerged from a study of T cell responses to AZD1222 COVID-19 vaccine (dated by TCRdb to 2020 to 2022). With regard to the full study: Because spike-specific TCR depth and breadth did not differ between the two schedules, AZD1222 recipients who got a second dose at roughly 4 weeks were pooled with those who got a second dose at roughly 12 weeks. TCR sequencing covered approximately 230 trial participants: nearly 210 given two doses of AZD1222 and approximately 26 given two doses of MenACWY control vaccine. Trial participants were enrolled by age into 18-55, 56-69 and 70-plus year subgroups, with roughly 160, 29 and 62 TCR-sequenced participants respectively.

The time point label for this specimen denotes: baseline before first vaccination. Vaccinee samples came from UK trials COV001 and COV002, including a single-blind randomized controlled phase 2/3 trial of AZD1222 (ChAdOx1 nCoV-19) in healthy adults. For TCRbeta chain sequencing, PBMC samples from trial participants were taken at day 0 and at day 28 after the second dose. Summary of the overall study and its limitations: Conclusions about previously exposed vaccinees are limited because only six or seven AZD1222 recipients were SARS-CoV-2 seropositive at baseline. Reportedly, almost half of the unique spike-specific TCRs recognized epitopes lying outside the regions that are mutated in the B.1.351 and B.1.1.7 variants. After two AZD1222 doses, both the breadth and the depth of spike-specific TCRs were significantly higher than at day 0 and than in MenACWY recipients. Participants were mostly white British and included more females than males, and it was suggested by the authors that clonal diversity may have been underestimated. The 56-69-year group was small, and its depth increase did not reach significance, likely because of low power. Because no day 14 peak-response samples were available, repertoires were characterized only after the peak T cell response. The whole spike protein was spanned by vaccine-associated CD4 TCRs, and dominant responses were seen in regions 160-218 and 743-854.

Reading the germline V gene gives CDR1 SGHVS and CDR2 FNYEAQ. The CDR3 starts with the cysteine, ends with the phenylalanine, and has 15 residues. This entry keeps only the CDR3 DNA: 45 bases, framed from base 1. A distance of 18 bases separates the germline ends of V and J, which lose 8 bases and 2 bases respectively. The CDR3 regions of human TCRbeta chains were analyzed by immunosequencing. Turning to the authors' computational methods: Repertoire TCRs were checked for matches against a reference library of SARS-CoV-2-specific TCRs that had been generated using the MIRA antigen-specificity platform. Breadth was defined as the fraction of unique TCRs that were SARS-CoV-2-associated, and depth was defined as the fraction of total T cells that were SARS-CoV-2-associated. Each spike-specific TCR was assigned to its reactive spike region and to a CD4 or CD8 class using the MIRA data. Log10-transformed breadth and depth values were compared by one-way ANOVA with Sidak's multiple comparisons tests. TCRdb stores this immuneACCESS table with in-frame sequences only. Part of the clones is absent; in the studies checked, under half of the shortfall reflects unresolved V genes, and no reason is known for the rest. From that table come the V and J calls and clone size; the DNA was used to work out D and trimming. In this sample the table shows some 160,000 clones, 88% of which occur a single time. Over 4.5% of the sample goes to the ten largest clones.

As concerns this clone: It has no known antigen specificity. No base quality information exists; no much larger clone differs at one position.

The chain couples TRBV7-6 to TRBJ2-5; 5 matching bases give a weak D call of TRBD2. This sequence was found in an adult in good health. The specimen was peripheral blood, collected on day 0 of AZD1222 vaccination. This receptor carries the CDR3 CASQGEGTTQETQYF. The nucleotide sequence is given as TGTGCCAGCCAAGGAGAGGGAACGACACAAGAGACCCAGTACTTC.